The 13 T cell receptor beta chains below come from one sample, sequenced in a study of blood T cell repertoires in COVID-19. The table came from immunoSEQ multiplex PCR; TCRdb's copy has only in-frame clones and leaves some out. The data hold about 330,000 clones, with about nine tenths observed a single time. The sample was peripheral blood. The receptors come from a man aged 25 to 40 with COVID-19, enrolled during active disease.

The chain links TRBV5-8 to TRBJ1-5; the D gene is possibly TRBD1 (6 bases). Germline CDR1 SGHTS, CDR2 YDEGEE. Trimming shortened V by 4 bases and J by 4 bases, and 15 bases separated the two germline ends. The CDR3 covers 15 residues. This chain's CDR3 is CASSGGGQVNQPQHF. The CDR3 DNA follows: TGTGCCAGCAGCGGGGGCGGGCAGGTTAATCAGCCCCAGCATTTT.

This chain links TRBV2 with TRBJ2-2; perhaps TRBD2 as D (6 bases). This CDR3 is 15 amino acids long. V was trimmed by 10 bases and J by 0 bases, leaving 15 bases between them. Germline assignment: CDR1 SNHLY and CDR2 FYNNEI. CDR3 sequence (DNA): TGTGCCACCCGCGGGGTAGCAGCGAACACCGGGGAGCTGTTTTTT. The encoded protein is CATRGVAANTGELFF.

The chain is built from TRBV4-1 and TRBJ1-4; 9 nucleotides match TRBD1. With V trimmed by 1 base and J by 8 bases, 5 bases remained unmatched. Germline CDR1 reads MGHRA; CDR2 reads YSYEKL. The length of the CDR3 is 15 residues. The CDR3 sequence is CASSQAGTGREKLFF. CDR3 DNA: TGCGCCAGCAGCCAAGCCGGGACAGGGAGGGAAAAACTGTTTTTT.

The chain is built from TRBV7-8 and TRBJ2-5; the match to TRBD1 covers 10 bases. This CDR3 spans 15 amino acids. Per germline, CDR1 SGHVS and CDR2 FQNEAQ. The J segment lost 5 bases and the V segment lost 5 bases, leaving 8 bases of the junction unmatched. The CDR3 loop is CASSPRQGAMETQYF. DNA of the CDR3: TGTGCCAGCAGCCCTAGACAGGGGGCGATGGAGACCCAGTACTTC.

This sequence joins TRBV6-6 and TRBJ1-1; D gene unclear. CDR1 and CDR2 (germline): MNHNY, SVGAGI (reference sequence). Trimming took 5 bases from V and 1 from J, leaving 5 bases between them. The CDR3 runs 12 residues. The CDR3 DNA is TGTGCCAGCAGTCTTAAGAACACTGAAGCTTTCTTT. Protein product: CASSLKNTEAFF.

Concerning this clone: Mismatch with germline at one junction end may stem from a read error. The rearrangement uses TRBV19 and TRBJ2-1; 7 bases match TRBD1. The germline V gene encodes CDR1 LNHDA and CDR2 SQIVND (reference sequence). This CDR3 is 11 amino acids long. The DNA of the CDR3 is TGTGCCAGTAGTATCGGGGACAGAGTGCTCTTC. This codes for CASSIGDRVLF. The full variable domain, with the rest looked up from reference TRBV19 and TRBJ2-1, is DGGITQSPKYLFRKEGQNVTLSCEQNLNHDAMYWYRQDPGQGLRLIYYSQIVNDFQKGDIAEGYSVSREKKESFPLTVTSAQKNPTAFYLCASSIGDRVLFGPGTRLTVL.

The CDR3 sequence is CASTSRAVGQGHYEQYF. The CDR3 coding sequence is TGTGCCAGTACCTCAAGGGCGGTGGGACAGGGGCATTACGAGCAGTACTTC. V gene TRBV19 combines with J gene TRBJ2-7; 10 bases fit TRBD1. Germline loops: CDR1 LNHDA, CDR2 SQIVND (reference sequence). J was trimmed by 4 bases and V by 7 bases; bases with no gene match: 16. The CDR3 totals 17 residues.

V is TRBV7-3 and J is TRBJ1-1, with unresolved D. Germline V gives CDR1 SGHTA, CDR2 FQGTGA. The germline V and J ends were trimmed by 3 bases and 1 base, with 6 bases remaining between them. The CDR3 runs to 13 residues. The CDR3 coding sequence is TGTGCCAGCAGCTTTACAGAGAACACTGAAGCTTTCTTT. Translation: CASSFTENTEAFF.

This rearrangement joins TRBV7-9 to TRBJ2-5, with 7 nucleotides matching TRBD1. The V and J ends lost 6 bases and 2 bases, in that order; junction bases with no gene match: 3. The CDR3 is 13 amino acids. The V gene's germline CDR1 is SEHNR and CDR2 FQNEAQ (reference sequence). The CDR3 bases are TGTGCCAGCAGACCACAGGGGCAAGAGACCCAGTACTTC. Protein sequence: CASRPQGQETQYF.

This chain links TRBV7-2 with TRBJ2-1; 10 nucleotides match TRBD2. Germline V gene lookup returns CDR1 SGHTA and CDR2 FQGNSA. V was pared by 4 bases and J by 8 bases, with 5 bases of the junction left unmatched. The CDR3 is 14 amino acids. The CDR3 DNA follows: TGTGCCAGCAGCTCGCTAGGGACTAGCGATGAGCAGTTCTTC. This encodes CASSSLGTSDEQFF.

This clone appeared a single time. The gene calls are TRBV2 and TRBJ1-5; 7 bases line up with TRBD1. CDR3 length: 16 amino acids. Germline values: CDR1 SNHLY, CDR2 FYNNEI. V shed 5 bases and J 0 bases; nucleotides not matched to a gene: 7. The CDR3 sequence: CASSSQGSNSNQPQHF. CDR3 in DNA: TGTGCCAGCAGTTCACAGGGGAGCAATAGCAATCAGCCCCAGCATTTT.

Worth noting for this clone: Other nucleotide sequences from this sample produce the same CDR3. This chain joins TRBV5-1 and TRBJ1-3; D is perhaps TRBD1 (5 bases). Looked up from germline, CDR1 is SGHRS and CDR2 is YFSETQ. Trimming removed 4 bases from V and 3 bases from J, with 11 bases in between. This CDR3 contains 14 residues. This chain's CDR3 is CASSLGDSGNTIYF. The DNA for the CDR3 is TGCGCCAGCAGCCTTGGTGACAGTGGAAACACCATATATTTT.

V and J are TRBV2 and TRBJ1-4, with 9 bases fitting TRBD1. This CDR3 is 15 amino acids long. Germline CDR1 is SNHLY and CDR2 is FYNNEI. V dropped 6 bases and J dropped 4; count of bases not matched to a gene: 6. This chain's CDR3 is CASSVGQGYNEKLFF. In nucleotides, the CDR3 is TGTGCCAGCAGCGTCGGACAGGGGTATAATGAAAAACTGTTTTTT.